These 22 T cell receptor beta chains were sequenced from one sample in a study of cytomegalovirus exposure and HLA in healthy donors. PCR used 60 Vbeta primers and 13 Jbeta primers. Assay: immunoSEQ multiplex PCR; the TCRdb copy retains only in-frame clones and omits some. The table has about 120,000 clones, over 65% seen once; the top ten hold about 2.6%. The sequencing input was PBMCs. Receptor source: a woman aged 40 to 50 in good health and CMV-seropositive.

The rearrangement links TRBV5-1 to TRBJ2-5; TRBD1 aligns across 8 bases. The germline gives CDR1 SGHRS, CDR2 YFSETQ. Unmatched junction bases numbered 18, after V lost 6 bases and J lost 5 bases. The CDR3 is 17 residues long. The CDR3 here is CASTPGIGTGGGETQYF. In nucleotides, the CDR3 is TGCGCCAGCACCCCAGGCATCGGGACAGGCGGCGGCGAGACCCAGTACTTC. Looking up the rest from reference TRBV5-1 and TRBJ2-5 gives the full variable domain: KAGVTQTPRYLIKTRGQQVTLSCSPISGHRSVSWYQQTPGQGLQFLFEYFSETQRNKGNFPGRFSGRQFSNSRSEMNVSTLELGDSALYLCASTPGIGTGGGETQYFGPGTRLLVL.

The chain recombines TRBV7-9 with TRBJ1-3; D gene unclear. The CDR3 has 13 amino acids. The germline CDR1 and CDR2 sequences are SEHNR and FQNEAQ (reference sequence). V gave up 7 bases and J gave up 1 base, with 8 bases separating them. This chain's CDR3 is CASTTTSGNTIYF. In DNA, the CDR3 is TGTGCCAGCACCACGACATCTGGAAACACCATATATTTT.

To note about this clone: Other DNA sequences in the same sample also yield this CDR3. V is TRBV11-2 and J is TRBJ2-5; D unresolved. The V end was cut by 5 bases, the J end by 5 bases, with 6 bases between. Germline V gives CDR1 SGHAT, CDR2 FQNNGV. This CDR3 spans 11 amino acids. Here the CDR3 DNA reads TGTGCCAGCAGCCTCCGTGAGACCCAGTACTTC. Its translation: CASSLRETQYF. Complete variable domain (other parts from reference TRBV11-2 and TRBJ2-5): EAGVAQSPRYKIIEKRQSVAFWCNPISGHATLYWYQQILGQGPKLLIQFQNNGVVDDSQLPKDRFSAERLKGVDSTLKIQPAKLEDSAVYLCASSLRETQYFGPGTRLLVL.

The J gene is TRBJ2-7, the V gene TRBV7-6; 9 bases fit TRBD2. J gave up 0 bases and V 5 bases, and 2 bases lay outside the gene matches. The germline V gene has CDR1 SGHVS and CDR2 FNYEAQ. The length of the CDR3 is 14 residues. This CDR3 reads CASSAGGSSYEQYF. The CDR3 DNA reads TGTGCCAGCAGCGCGGGGGGGAGCTCCTACGAGCAGTACTTC.

The V gene is TRBV5-1, the J gene TRBJ1-3, with D tentatively TRBD1 (5 bases). Germline CDR1 SGHRS, CDR2 YFSETQ. Trimming shortened V by 0 bases and J by 0 bases, and 7 bases separated the two germline ends. CDR3 length: 15 amino acids. The CDR3 nucleotides read TGCGCCAGCAGCTTGGAGGGGAACTCTGGAAACACCATATATTTT. It codes for CASSLEGNSGNTIYF.

This CDR3 is CASSGTGYSYGYTF. The DNA of the CDR3 is TGTGCCAGTAGTGGGACAGGATACTCCTATGGCTACACCTTC. The rearrangement links TRBV19 to TRBJ1-2, with 8 bases identical to TRBD1. Looked up from germline, CDR1 is LNHDA and CDR2 is SQIVND (reference sequence). Unmatched junction bases numbered 6, after V lost 5 bases and J lost 4 bases. The CDR3 length is 14 residues.

This chain connects TRBV5-1 to TRBJ2-5; 7 positions agree with TRBD2. In germline, CDR1 is SGHRS, CDR2 YFSETQ. The CDR3 is 13 amino acids. The V gene end was trimmed by 2 bases and the J gene end by 3 bases; junction bases not matched to a gene: 1. The CDR3 loop is CASSFAGEETQYF. The CDR3 nucleotides read TGCGCCAGCAGCTTCGCGGGAGAAGAGACCCAGTACTTC. Filled out from reference TRBV5-1 and TRBJ2-5, the complete variable domain reads KAGVTQTPRYLIKTRGQQVTLSCSPISGHRSVSWYQQTPGQGLQFLFEYFSETQRNKGNFPGRFSGRQFSNSRSEMNVSTLELGDSALYLCASSFAGEETQYFGPGTRLLVL.

This sequence joins TRBV11-1 and TRBJ2-3; TRBD2 matches 8 bases. Germline CDR1 SGHAT, CDR2 FQDESV (reference sequence). V shed 4 bases, J shed 3 bases, and the junction held 6 bases outside the gene matches. The CDR3 has 15 residues. The DNA for the CDR3 is TGTGCCAGCAGCTCTGCTAGCGGGCGGACAGATACGCAGTATTTT. Translating gives CASSSASGRTDTQYF.

The chain recombines TRBV5-1 with TRBJ2-5, with TRBD2 matching 10 bases. The CDR3 is 16 amino acids. J lost 0 bases, V lost 4 bases, and 6 bases had no gene match. The V gene's germline CDR1 is SGHRS and CDR2 YFSETQ. Here the CDR3 DNA reads TGCGCCAGCAGCCTTCGGACTAGCGGAGACCAAGAGACCCAGTACTTC. Protein product: CASSLRTSGDQETQYF.

The chain links TRBV30 to TRBJ2-1; D might be TRBD1 (6 bases). V was cut by 5 bases and J by 0 bases, with 11 bases left in between. The CDR3 consists of 14 residues. Germline lookup yields CDR1 GTSNPN and CDR2 SVGIG (reference sequence). The CDR3 sequence is CAWERGHSYNEQFF. The CDR3 region has the DNA TGTGCCTGGGAACGGGGACACTCCTACAATGAGCAGTTCTTC.

J is TRBJ2-1 and V is TRBV11-3, with D possibly matching TRBD2 (5 bases). Germline loops: CDR1 SGHNT, CDR2 YENEEA. The CDR3 contains 14 residues. The V and J ends lost 0 bases and 9 bases respectively, with 12 bases between them. As DNA, the CDR3 is TGTGCCAGCAGCTTAGAGGGGAGTCGGAGTGAGCAGTTCTTC. It specifies CASSLEGSRSEQFF.

The chain links TRBV19 to TRBJ1-4; no firm D call. V lost 8 bases, J lost 3 bases, and 19 bases lay in between. Germline CDR1 is LNHDA and CDR2 is SQIVND (reference sequence). The CDR3 consists of 16 residues. CDR3: CASSIGGSRANEKLFF. CDR3 coding DNA: TGTGCCAGTTCCATTGGCGGCTCACGGGCTAATGAAAAACTGTTTTTT.

As concerns this clone: Relative to the germline gene, one junction end is altered; a read error may explain this. Written as DNA, the CDR3 is TGTGCCAGCAGCTTACCACAATCCTCCGAGCAGTACTTC. Its protein is CASSLPQSSEQYF. The V gene is TRBV7-2, the J gene TRBJ2-7; D ambiguous. The CDR3 runs 13 residues. The germline CDR1 and CDR2 sequences are SGHTA and FQGNSA. The whole variable domain, remainder taken from reference TRBV7-2 and TRBJ2-7, is GAGVSQSPSNKVTEKGKDVELRCDPISGHTALYWYRQSLGQGLEFLIYFQGNSAPDKSGLPSDRFSAERTGGSVSTLTIQRTQQEDSAVYLCASSLPQSSEQYFGPGTRLTVT.

The V call is TRBV9, the J call TRBJ2-3; tentatively, D is TRBD1 (6 bases). The germline V and J ends were trimmed by 3 bases and 6 bases, with 14 bases remaining between them. The CDR3 is 14 residues long. CDR1 and CDR2 (germline): SGDLS, YYNGEE. The CDR3 protein is CASSEGDPTDTQYF. The CDR3 nucleotides are TGTGCCAGCAGCGAGGGGGACCCCACCGATACGCAGTATTTT.

The genes are TRBV4-1 and TRBJ2-6, with D hard to call. Looked up from germline, CDR1 is MGHRA and CDR2 is YSYEKL. CDR3 size: 15 residues. V lost 2 bases, J lost 0 bases, and 5 bases lay in between. The CDR3 DNA sequence: TGCGCCAGCAGCCAACCCGGCTCTGGGGCCAACGTCCTGACTTTC. Translation: CASSQPGSGANVLTF.

The chain recombines TRBV10-1 with TRBJ1-3; D possibly corresponds to TRBD1 (5 bases). Looked up from germline, CDR1 is WNHNN and CDR2 is SYGVQD (reference sequence). The CDR3 consists of 13 residues. Trimming left V 4 bases short and J 4 bases short, with 8 bases between. The CDR3 sequence is CASSAGNGNTIYF. The CDR3 DNA sequence: TGCGCCAGCAGTGCAGGGAACGGAAACACCATATATTTT.

The V and J genes are TRBV9 and TRBJ2-1; 7 nucleotides match TRBD2. After removal of 3 bases from V and 4 bases from J, the junction contained 13 bases not matched to a gene. Germline V gene data show CDR1 as SGDLS and CDR2 as YYNGEE. This CDR3 comprises 17 residues. The DNA for the CDR3 is TGTGCCAGCAGCGCCCTGGTGGGGGAGGGTAAATACAATGAGCAGTTCTTC. It is translated as CASSALVGEGKYNEQFF.

V is TRBV5-1 and J is TRBJ1-3; D uncertain. The germline V gene encodes CDR1 SGHRS and CDR2 YFSETQ. The CDR3 loop spans 16 amino acids. V lost 2 bases and J lost 0, with 12 bases in between. The CDR3 bases are TGCGCCAGCAGCTTCGAATACAGTCTCTCTGGAAACACCATATATTTT. Protein: CASSFEYSLSGNTIYF.

The sample holds one count of this clone. The chain combines TRBV5-4 with TRBJ2-5; 7 bases fit TRBD1. Germline V gives CDR1 SGHNT, CDR2 YYREEE (reference sequence). V shed 4 bases, J shed 5 bases, and the junction held 8 bases outside the gene matches. The CDR3 extends over 14 amino acids. The CDR3 spells CASSPPTGLETQYF. The CDR3 DNA sequence: TGTGCCAGCAGCCCCCCGACAGGGTTGGAGACCCAGTACTTC.

The genes are TRBV2 and TRBJ2-3; TRBD2 matches at 10 bases. This CDR3 comprises 12 residues. Trimming cost V 8 bases and J 9 bases; bases outside gene matches: 5. In germline, CDR1 is SNHLY, CDR2 FYNNEI. The CDR3 DNA reads TGTGCCAGCGGAGCTAGCGGGAGAACGCAGTATTTT. This encodes CASGASGRTQYF. The whole variable domain, filled in from reference TRBV2 and TRBJ2-3, reads EPEVTQTPSHQVTQMGQEVILRCVPISNHLYFYWYRQILGQKVEFLVSFYNNEISEKSEIFDDQFSVERPDGSNFTLKIRSTKLEDSAMYFCASGASGRTQYFGPGTRLTVL.

V and J are TRBV29-1 and TRBJ1-2, with TRBD1 matching 8 bases. V was clipped by 6 bases and J by 8 bases; unmatched bases: 5. CDR3 size: 11 residues. In germline, CDR1 is SQVTM, CDR2 ANQGSEA. Written as DNA, the CDR3 is TGCAGCGTGACAGGGGCGAGCGGCTACACCTTC. This sequence encodes CSVTGASGYTF.

The V gene is TRBV10-3, the J gene TRBJ2-5; D gene ambiguous. V lost 2 bases and J 0 bases, leaving 7 bases between the germline ends. Germline V lookup: CDR1 ENHRY, CDR2 SYGVKD. This CDR3 is built from 14 residues. As DNA, the CDR3 is TGTGCCATCAGTGAGGGCGGAAACCAAGAGACCCAGTACTTC. Translating gives CAISEGGNQETQYF.